This T cell receptor beta chain originates from a study of blood T cell repertoires in COVID-19. The overall study: The United States, Italy and Spain were the sources of the acute and convalescent COVID-19 samples. Sample material is recorded as cDNA or gDNA derived from T cells, B-cell-depleted T cells, or PBMCs.

Per the original methods: Counts of nucleated cells, estimated from reference gene primer amplification, were obtained. This table comes from immunoSEQ multiplex PCR, and its TCRdb copy is limited to in-frame clones, with some not included. Clone size and the V and J calls come from that table; the DNA yielded D and trimming. The sample has roughly 80,000 clones, about 87% seen once. The origin of this receptor is a human donor in a cohort sampled during active COVID-19. The sequenced material came from peripheral blood.

This chain's CDR3 is CASSLVASSSYEQYF. As DNA, the CDR3 is TGTGCCAGCAGCTTAGTGGCGTCTAGCTCCTACGAGCAGTACTTC. The chain employs TRBV11-1 and TRBJ2-7; D is uncertain. V lost 1 base to trimming and J lost 0 bases, with 10 bases between them. The CDR3 consists of 15 residues. Germline V CDR1 and CDR2: SGHAT, FQDESV (reference sequence).